One TCR beta chain is described in this entry. Since a much larger clone is just one base distant, this may be a read error. The CDR3 extends over 14 amino acids. TCRdb independently ran MiXCR on the RT-PCR reads; one entry per CDR3 protein. The sample consists of hundreds of thousands of distinct CDR3 sequences, approximately 14% of them appearing once. Sequencing was done on a sample of memory CD4+ T cells from blood. The receptor comes from a female donor in good health, serving as a healthy control. The chain uses TRBV12-3 or TRBV12-4 and TRBJ2-5; tentatively, D is TRBD2 (5 bases). CDR3 region: CVSSSTQSGETQYF. Here the CDR3 DNA reads TGTGTCAGCAGTTCCACGCAGAGCGGCGAGACCCAGTACTTC.